Following are 10 T cell receptor beta chains from one sample sequenced in a study of CD4 T cells in relation to SARS-CoV-2 and coronaviruses. Sequenced by immunoSEQ multiplex PCR; TCRdb stores in-frame clones only, minus some. The table records some 40,000 clones, more than 70% of them present only once. Antigens for these TCRs are unknown. The sequenced material came from naive CD4+ T cells from PBMCs, cultured in vitro. Subset denoted: naive CD4+ T cells isolated by negative enrichment. These receptors were collected from an adult with COVID-19.

Only a few counts were recorded for this clone. The V gene is TRBV3-1 (or the pseudogene TRBV3-2), the J gene TRBJ1-2; D is ambiguous. Germline V CDR1 and CDR2: LGHDT, YNNKEL (reference sequence). This CDR3 is built from 14 residues. V lost 4 bases and J 2 bases, leaving 11 bases between the germline ends. The CDR3 DNA sequence: TGTGCCAGCAGCCCCCCGAGCGGGAACTATGGCTACACCTTC. Translation: CASSPPSGNYGYTF.

The chain uses TRBV7-2 and TRBJ2-1, with 8 bases aligning to TRBD2. The CDR3 is made up of 16 amino acids. With 6 bases clipped from V and 7 bases from J, the junction kept 14 bases outside the gene matches. Germline CDR1 reads SGHTA; CDR2 reads FQGNSA. The chain's CDR3 is CASRSKRERMGNEQFF. For the CDR3, the DNA is TGTGCCAGCAGATCGAAGCGGGAGAGAATGGGGAATGAGCAGTTCTTC.

The chain employs TRBV6-5 and TRBJ1-1; unclear D gene. Per germline, CDR1 MNHEY and CDR2 SVGAGI. CDR3 length equals 12 residues. V was trimmed by 8 bases and J by 10 bases, leaving 17 bases between them. The chain's CDR3 is CASGRDNPGAFF. In DNA, the CDR3 is TGTGCCAGCGGCCGCGACAACCCGGGAGCTTTCTTT.

This clone was counted between two and nine times. V gene TRBV28 combines with J gene TRBJ1-4; the D gene is possibly TRBD1 (6 bases). The CDR3 has 17 amino acids. Trimming shortened V by 2 bases and J by 8 bases, and 21 bases separated the two germline ends. The germline gives CDR1 MDHEN, CDR2 SYDVKM. The CDR3 is CASSLELAGDPGEKLFF. CDR3 coding DNA: TGTGCCAGCAGTTTAGAGTTAGCAGGGGACCCTGGCGAAAAACTGTTTTTT.

This clone appeared a few times. This chain uses TRBV10-3 with TRBJ2-7, with 9 bases lining up with TRBD2. CDR1 and CDR2 from the germline V gene are ENHRY and SYGVKD. The CDR3 loop spans 16 amino acids. With 3 bases clipped from V and 2 bases from J, the junction kept 8 bases outside the gene matches. The CDR3 spells CAISDSSGRRPYEQYF. CDR3 DNA sequence: TGTGCCATCAGTGACTCCAGCGGGAGGAGGCCCTACGAGCAGTACTTC.

The chain combines TRBV30 with TRBJ2-3, with 9 bases matching TRBD2. The CDR3 sequence is 15 residues long. After removal of 0 bases from V and 5 bases from J, the junction contained 6 bases not matched to a gene. Germline values: CDR1 GTSNPN, CDR2 SVGIG (reference sequence). CDR3 in DNA: TGTGCCTGGAGTGTGGCGGGAGGGCCGAGAGATACGCAGTATTTT. Its translation: CAWSVAGGPRDTQYF.

This chain joins TRBV28 and TRBJ2-2; the match to TRBD1 covers 7 bases. Unmatched junction bases numbered 18, after V lost 5 bases and J lost 6 bases. Per germline, CDR1 MDHEN and CDR2 SYDVKM. The length of the CDR3 is 18 residues. The DNA for the CDR3 is TGTGCCAGCAGTACGCCTGGAGAGGGGGCGAGTTCTCCCGGGGAGCTGTTTTTT. Residues: CASSTPGEGASSPGELFF.

The CDR3 region has the DNA TGTGCCAGCAGCTCACTACCCGGACAGGGGATTACCTACGAGCAGTACTTC. It translates to CASSSLPGQGITYEQYF. This sequence joins TRBV7-9 and TRBJ2-7, with 9 bases identical to TRBD1. CDR3 length equals 17 residues. V dropped 4 bases and J dropped 2; count of bases not matched to a gene: 12. The germline CDR1 and CDR2 sequences are SEHNR and FQNEAQ (reference sequence). Complete variable domain (other parts from reference TRBV7-9 and TRBJ2-7): DTGVSQNPRHKITKRGQNVTFRCDPISEHNRLYWYRQTLGQGPEFLTYFQNEAQLEKSRLLSDRFSAERPKGSFSTLEIQRTEQGDSAMYLCASSSLPGQGITYEQYFGPGTRLTVT.

The chain uses TRBV15 and TRBJ1-1, with 10 bases lining up with TRBD1. The CDR3 sequence is 14 residues long. CDR1 and CDR2 from the germline V gene are LNHNV and YYDKDF (reference sequence). Trimming took 5 bases from V and 4 from J; bases not matched to a gene: 4. The CDR3 sequence is CATSPRTGGTEAFF. CDR3 bases: TGTGCCACCAGCCCAAGGACAGGGGGCACTGAAGCTTTCTTT.

This clone is a singleton in its sample. The V call is TRBV5-1, the J call TRBJ2-3; 7 nucleotides agree with TRBD2. The junction had 12 bases not matched to a gene; V was cut back by 7 bases and J by 4 bases. The CDR3 is made up of 15 amino acids. Germline CDR1 SGHRS, CDR2 YFSETQ. In nucleotides, the CDR3 is TGCGCCAGCGGGCAAGGGACTATAGTTTCAGATACGCAGTATTTT. It specifies CASGQGTIVSDTQYF.